Shown below are 6 T cell receptor beta chains from a single sample sequenced in a study of T cells after somatic rescue of genetic block. Profiled with immunoSEQ multiplex PCR; TCRdb holds only in-frame clones, not every one. The table includes tens of thousands of clones, 92% detected once. Input material: peripheral blood mononuclear cells (PBMCs). All receptors derive from a man between 40 and 49 years old.

This clone appeared once. The chain employs TRBV25-1 and TRBJ1-2, with TRBD1 matching over 10 bases. This CDR3 has 15 amino acids. Trimming cost V 7 bases and J 3 bases; bases outside gene matches: 8. The germline V gene encodes CDR1 MGHDK and CDR2 SYGVNS. The CDR3 DNA follows: TGTGCCAGCAACTCAGGCGGGACAGGGGACTATGGCTACACCTTC. Translated, it gives CASNSGGTGDYGYTF.

The rearrangement joins TRBV28 to TRBJ1-5, with TRBD1 as a possible D gene (6 bases). Deletions cut 6 bases from V and 7 bases from J, with 25 bases between. Germline CDR1 and CDR2: MDHEN and SYDVKM. This CDR3 region has 17 residues. The DNA of the CDR3 is TGTGCCAGCAGGCGACCGGTTTGGGGGGGCGGAGGGCAGCCCCAGCATTTT. It encodes CASRRPVWGGGGQPQHF.

The gene calls are TRBV7-9 and TRBJ1-1; D perhaps matches TRBD1 (6 bases). Trimming removed 5 bases from V and 1 base from J, with 17 bases in between. Per the germline V gene, CDR1 is SEHNR and CDR2 is FQNEAQ (reference sequence). The CDR3 is made up of 16 amino acids. CDR3 nucleotide sequence: TGTGCCAGCAGCAGCAGACTGGGGGCCTCGAACACTGAAGCTTTCTTT. This sequence encodes CASSSRLGASNTEAFF.

The chain has TRBV5-4 and TRBJ2-3, with 9 positions matching TRBD2. V lost 1 base to trimming and J lost 4 bases; unmatched junction nucleotides: 7. The CDR3 covers 16 residues. Germline V gene data show CDR1 as SGHNT and CDR2 as YYREEE (reference sequence). Here the CDR3 reads CASSLRLAVVADTQYF. The CDR3 nucleotides are TGTGCCAGCAGCTTGAGACTAGCGGTTGTCGCAGATACGCAGTATTTT.

The chain's CDR3 is CASSLTGANYGYTF. The CDR3 bases are TGCGCCAGCAGCCTCACAGGAGCTAACTATGGCTACACCTTC. This chain joins TRBV4-3 and TRBJ1-2; tentative D call: TRBD1 (5 bases). CDR3 length equals 14 residues. The germline V gene has CDR1 LGHNA and CDR2 YSLEER. Between the trimmed V and J ends, which lost 4 bases and 0 bases, there was a span of 9 bases.

The chain is built from TRBV9 and TRBJ1-2; 8 nucleotides line up with TRBD1. The CDR3 is 15 amino acids. V lost 3 bases and J lost 2; bases outside the gene matches: 6. The germline V gene encodes CDR1 SGDLS and CDR2 YYNGEE. CDR3 protein: CASSETGEFNYGYTF. DNA of the CDR3: TGTGCCAGCAGCGAGACAGGGGAGTTCAACTATGGCTACACCTTC.